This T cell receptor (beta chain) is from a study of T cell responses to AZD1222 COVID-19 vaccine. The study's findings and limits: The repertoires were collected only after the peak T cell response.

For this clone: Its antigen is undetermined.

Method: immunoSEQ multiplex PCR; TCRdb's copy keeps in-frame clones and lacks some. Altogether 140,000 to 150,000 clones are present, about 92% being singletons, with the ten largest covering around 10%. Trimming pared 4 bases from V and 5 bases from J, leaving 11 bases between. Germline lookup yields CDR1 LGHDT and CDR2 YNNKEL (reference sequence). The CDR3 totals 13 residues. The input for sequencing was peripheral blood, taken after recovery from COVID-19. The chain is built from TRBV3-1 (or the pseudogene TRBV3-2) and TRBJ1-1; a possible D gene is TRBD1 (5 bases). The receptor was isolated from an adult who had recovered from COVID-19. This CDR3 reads CASSPIRGTEAFF. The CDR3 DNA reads TGTGCCAGCAGCCCGATCCGGGGGACTGAAGCTTTCTTT.